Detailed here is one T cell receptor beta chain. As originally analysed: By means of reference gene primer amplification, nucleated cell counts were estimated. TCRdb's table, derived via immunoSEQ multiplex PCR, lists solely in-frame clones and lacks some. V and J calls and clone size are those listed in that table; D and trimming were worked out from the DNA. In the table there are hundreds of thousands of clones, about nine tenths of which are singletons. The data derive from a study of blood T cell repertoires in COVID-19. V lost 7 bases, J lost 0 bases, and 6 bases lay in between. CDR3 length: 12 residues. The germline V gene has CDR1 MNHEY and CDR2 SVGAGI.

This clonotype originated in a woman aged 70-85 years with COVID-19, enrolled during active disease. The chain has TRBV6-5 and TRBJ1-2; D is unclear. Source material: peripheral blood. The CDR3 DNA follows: TGTGCCAGCATGGCCTCTAACTATGGCTACACCTTC. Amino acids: CASMASNYGYTF.